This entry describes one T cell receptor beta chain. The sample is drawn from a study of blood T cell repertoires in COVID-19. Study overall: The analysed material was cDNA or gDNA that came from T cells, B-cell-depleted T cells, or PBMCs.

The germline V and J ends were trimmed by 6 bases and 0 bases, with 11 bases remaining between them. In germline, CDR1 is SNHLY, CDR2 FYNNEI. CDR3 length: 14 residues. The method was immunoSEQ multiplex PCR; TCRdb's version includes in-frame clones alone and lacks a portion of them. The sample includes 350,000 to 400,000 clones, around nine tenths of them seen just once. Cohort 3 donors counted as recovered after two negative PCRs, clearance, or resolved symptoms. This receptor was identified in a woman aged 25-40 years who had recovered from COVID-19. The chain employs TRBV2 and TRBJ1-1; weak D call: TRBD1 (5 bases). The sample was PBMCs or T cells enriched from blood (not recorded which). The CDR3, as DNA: TGTGCCAGCAGGTCCCAGGGTTTGAACACTGAAGCTTTCTTT. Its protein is CASRSQGLNTEAFF.